This T cell receptor (beta chain) was profiled in a study of T cell repertoires in cytomegalovirus infection. TCRdb redid the calling of the reads with MiXCR, one entry per CDR3 protein. The sample consists of 400,000 or so distinct CDR3 sequences, 25% to 40% of them appearing once. There are a few counts of this clonotype. This CDR3 region has 15 residues. V lost 8 bases, J lost 4 bases, and 9 bases stayed unmatched. The chain carries TRBV12-3 or TRBV12-4 and TRBJ2-1, with 9 bases aligning to TRBD2. Input material: PBMCs. This clonotype was sampled from a human donor in good health (CMV status not recorded). Some clones in this sample may be carry-over from other donors' samples. The CDR3 is CASASSGGTYNEQFF. As DNA, the CDR3 is TGTGCCAGCGCTTCAAGCGGGGGGACTTACAATGAGCAGTTCTTC.